This T cell receptor (beta chain) originates from a study of PD-L1 blockade in urothelial cancer. Study-level background: When patients started atezolizumab in about 2014, it was given at 1,200 mg intravenously every 3 weeks. Prior chemotherapy regimens per patient numbered 0 to 3.

General study points: In blood sampled pretreatment, TCR clonality below the median predicted better survival. Durable-benefit patients expanded tumor-associated blood clones more at 3 weeks.

Some clones are missing from TCRdb's copy, which holds only in-frame ones; the method was immunoSEQ multiplex PCR. The sample lists over 45,000 clones, 86% occurring once. Points on this clone: Its antigen is as yet unknown.

The clonotype originates from a man aged 45-65 years with urothelial cancer. The input for sequencing was PBMCs, taken around atezolizumab (anti-PD-L1) treatment.

This CDR3 is CASSIPATGGYTQYF. The CDR3 region has the DNA TGTGCCAGCAGTATCCCTGCGACAGGGGGCTATACGCAGTATTTT. This chain joins TRBV28 and TRBJ2-3, with TRBD1 identical over 10 bases. Germline V gene sequence: CDR1 MDHEN, CDR2 SYDVKM. Trimming cost V 5 bases and J 7 bases; bases outside gene matches: 9. This CDR3 contains 15 residues.